A single sample is the source of the 21 T cell receptor beta chains below, sequenced in a study of breast tumors, draining lymph nodes, adjacent tissues. MiXCR, run by TCRdb on the multiplex PCR reads, gives a single entry per CDR3 protein. The data hold approximately 280,000 distinct CDR3 sequences, with about 33% observed a single time. Samples came from axillary lymph nodes draining the breast cancer. Sequencing input: axillary lymph node tissue. These receptors were obtained from a female donor with breast cancer. Some clones in this sample may be carry-over from other donors' samples.

This clonotype was seen a few times. This chain joins TRBV3-1 and TRBJ2-7; 9 bases are a match to TRBD2. Unmatched junction bases numbered 5, after V lost 6 bases and J lost 5 bases. The CDR3 loop spans 13 amino acids. CDR1 LGHDT and CDR2 YNNKEL come from the germline V gene (reference sequence). The CDR3, as DNA: TGTGCCAGCAGTCGACTAGCGGCCAACGAGCAGTACTTC. This encodes CASSRLAANEQYF.

Points on this clonotype: This may come from a read error, since a much larger clone is one base off. The conserved final phenylalanine or tryptophan is absent from the CDR3, which likely points to a read error. The chain links TRBV5-1 to TRBJ2-2; tentatively, D is TRBD1 (5 bases). This CDR3 region has 14 residues. V shed 2 bases and J shed 3 bases, with 8 bases lying between them. Looked up from germline, CDR1 is SGHRS and CDR2 is YFSETQ. Written as DNA, the CDR3 is TGCGCCAGCAGCTTAAGCAGGGACACCGGGGAGCTGTTTTTA. Amino acid sequence: CASSLSRDTGELFL.

This clonotype was detected only a few times. A much larger clone is a single base away; this may be a read error. In this CDR3 the conserved last residue, phenylalanine or tryptophan, is missing, so a read error is likely. V is TRBV7-9 and J is TRBJ2-7, with D uncertain. Trimming took off 5 bases at V and 5 bases at J, with 16 bases between the two ends. This CDR3 has 14 residues. Looked up from germline, CDR1 is SEHNR and CDR2 is FQNEAQ (reference sequence). CDR3 sequence reads: CASSLTLEMDEQYL. Written as DNA, the CDR3 is TGTGCCAGCAGCCTGACCCTTGAAATGGACGAGCAGTACCTC.

This clonotype was observed many times. This chain uses TRBV19 with TRBJ1-3, with D perhaps TRBD1 (5 bases). V lost 7 bases and J 4 bases, leaving 11 bases between the germline ends. From germline, CDR1 is LNHDA and CDR2 SQIVND (reference sequence). The length of the CDR3 is 13 residues. CDR3 DNA sequence: TGTGCCAGTAACGGGGCGCGGGGAAACACCATATATTTT. Translation: CASNGARGNTIYF.

As concerns this clonotype: Possible read error: a much larger clone is one base away. This sequence joins TRBV10-1 and TRBJ2-7; 9 bases agree with TRBD1. Germline V gene data show CDR1 as WNHNN and CDR2 as SYGVQD (reference sequence). The CDR3 runs to 18 residues. CDR3 sequence: CVSIIRDRVRGSSYEQYF. For the CDR3, the DNA is TGCGTCAGCATAATACGGGACAGGGTTAGGGGCAGCTCCTACGAGCAGTACTTC.

This clonotype was detected many times. The rearrangement joins TRBV4-2 to TRBJ2-3; D remains ambiguous. Germline CDR1 and CDR2: LGHNA and YNFKEQ. The CDR3 is 14 residues long. Trimming stripped 1 base from V and 1 base from J, with 6 bases between. CDR3 residues: CASSQAGGTDTQYF. CDR3 nucleotides: TGTGCCAGCAGCCAAGCGGGCGGCACAGATACGCAGTATTTT.

A few counts support this clonotype. The CDR3, as DNA: TGTGCCAGCAGCTGGGGACTACAAGAGACCCAGTACTTC. Its protein is CASSWGLQETQYF. This sequence joins TRBV3-1 and TRBJ2-5; 7 nucleotides match TRBD2. The V gene's germline CDR1 is LGHDT and CDR2 YNNKEL (reference sequence). There are 13 residues in the CDR3. Germline trimming cut 5 bases from V and 2 bases from J; bases unmatched to any gene: 2.

J is TRBJ1-5 and V is TRBV15, with a possible D match to TRBD1 (5 bases). This CDR3 comprises 14 residues. Germline V gene sequence: CDR1 LNHNV, CDR2 YYDKDF (reference sequence). V was pared by 11 bases and J by 4 bases, with 18 bases between. The CDR3 DNA sequence: TGTGCCCCCGCGAGTGGGGGAGGAAATCAGCCCCAGCATTTT. It specifies CAPASGGGNQPQHF.

Of note for this clonotype: A much larger clonotype is one base distant, so this may be a read error. The V call is TRBV20-1, the J call TRBJ2-3, with 9 bases that match TRBD2. V shed 5 bases and J 4 bases; nucleotides not matched to a gene: 7. This CDR3 is built from 14 residues. The germline CDR1 and CDR2 sequences are DFQATT and SNEGSKA (reference sequence). Here the CDR3 reads CSAGHGTSSDTQYF. CDR3 bases: TGCAGTGCTGGGCATGGGACTAGCTCAGATACGCAGTATTTT.

Many counts were recorded for this clonotype. The chain is built from TRBV4-3 and TRBJ2-7; D is undetermined. The CDR3 is made up of 14 amino acids. V was clipped by 2 bases and J by 3 bases, with 11 bases between them. Germline CDR1 and CDR2: LGHNA and YSLEER. The CDR3 DNA sequence: TGCGCCAGCAGCCAATTCAGTGTTAACTACGAGCAGTACTTC. Its translation: CASSQFSVNYEQYF.

This clonotype occurred many times. The rearrangement links TRBV25-1 to TRBJ2-1; D may be TRBD2 (6 bases). This CDR3 has 17 residues. V was cut by 3 bases and J by 0 bases, with 15 bases left in between. Germline V lookup: CDR1 MGHDK, CDR2 SYGVNS. CDR3: CASSDSQRASSYNEQFF. DNA for the CDR3: TGTGCCAGCAGTGACAGTCAGCGGGCTAGCTCCTACAATGAGCAGTTCTTC.

Ten or more counts support this clonotype. A single base separates this from a much larger clone, so it may be a read error. The rearrangement joins TRBV24-1 to TRBJ2-7, with D possibly matching TRBD2 (5 bases). The CDR3 has 13 residues. Germline V gives CDR1 KGHDR, CDR2 SFDVKD. The CDR3 reads CATGDPGSPVQYF. The CDR3 DNA reads as TGTGCCACCGGTGACCCGGGATCACCGGTGCAGTACTTC.

DNA for the CDR3: TGCGCCAGCACCTTAGCGGGTTCACCCCTCCACTTT. Amino acids: CASTLAGSPLHF. The rearrangement links TRBV5-1 to TRBJ1-6; no clear D gene. Germline CDR1 and CDR2: SGHRS and YFSETQ. CDR3 length: 12 residues. V lost 6 bases and J lost 9, with 10 bases in between.

This clonotype was counted at least ten times. This chain links TRBV9 with TRBJ2-1; D gene ambiguous. This CDR3 region has 13 residues. Germline V gives CDR1 SGDLS, CDR2 YYNGEE. The V gene lost 1 base and the J gene lost 3 bases, with 5 bases spanning the gap. The CDR3 spells CASSVSLYNEQFF. CDR3 nucleotides: TGTGCCAGCAGCGTAAGCCTCTACAATGAGCAGTTCTTC.

At least ten counts were recorded for this clonotype. The chain links TRBV9 to TRBJ2-7, with a tentative D call TRBD2 (5 bases). Trimming took off 4 bases at V and 5 bases at J, with 19 bases between the two ends. CDR1 and CDR2 (germline): SGDLS, YYNGEE. This CDR3 is built from 15 residues. This CDR3 is CASSLSAEVHDEQYF. CDR3 in DNA: TGTGCCAGCAGCCTTTCAGCGGAGGTCCACGACGAGCAGTACTTC. The full variable domain, completed using reference TRBV9 and TRBJ2-7, is DSGVTQTPKHLITATGQRVTLRCSPRSGDLSVYWYQQSLDQGLQFLIQYYNGEERAKGNILERFSAQQFPDLHSELNLSSLELGDSALYFCASSLSAEVHDEQYFGPGTRLTVT.

This clonotype was seen at least ten times. The gene calls are TRBV15 and TRBJ2-7; TRBD1 is a possible D gene (7 bases). Per germline, CDR1 LNHNV and CDR2 YYDKDF (reference sequence). Trimming pared 0 bases from V and 5 bases from J, leaving 17 bases between. The CDR3 extends over 16 amino acids. The CDR3 sequence: CATSRDPHTRGDEQYF. The CDR3 nucleotides are TGTGCCACCAGCAGAGATCCACATACCAGGGGGGACGAGCAGTACTTC.

In its sample, this clonotype was seen many times. The chain couples TRBV15 to TRBJ2-1; no reliable D call. Germline lookup yields CDR1 LNHNV and CDR2 YYDKDF (reference sequence). V lost 0 bases and J lost 3, with 9 bases in between. The CDR3 sequence is 15 residues long. The CDR3 is CATSRDRGSYNEQFF. CDR3 bases: TGTGCCACCAGCAGAGATCGTGGAAGCTACAATGAGCAGTTCTTC.

Here the CDR3 reads CASSRASGANVLTF. In nucleotides, the CDR3 is TGTGCCAGCAGCAGGGCCTCTGGGGCCAACGTCCTGACTTTC. The chain is built from TRBV13 and TRBJ2-6; D gene ambiguous. Per germline, CDR1 PRHDT and CDR2 FYEKMQ (reference sequence). The germline V and J ends were trimmed by 5 bases and 0 bases, with 5 bases remaining between them. The length of the CDR3 is 14 residues.

A remark on this clonotype: The junction departs from germline at one end; a sequencing error may be responsible. V is TRBV6-6 and J is TRBJ2-7; tentative D call: TRBD1 (6 bases). The CDR3 runs 13 residues. Germline V gene sequence: CDR1 MNHNY, CDR2 SVGAGI (reference sequence). CDR3 sequence reads: CANSQGGEGEQYF. The CDR3 bases are TGTGCCAACAGTCAAGGGGGAGAAGGCGAGCAGTACTTC.

This clonotype has a handful of counts. The V call is TRBV27, the J call TRBJ2-2, with D uncertain. V lost 8 bases, J lost 0 bases, and 16 bases lay in between. CDR1 and CDR2 from the germline V gene are MNHEY and SMNVEV (reference sequence). CDR3 length: 16 amino acids. CDR3 amino acids: CASRIALASNTGELFF. CDR3 DNA sequence: TGTGCCAGCCGGATAGCCCTGGCTTCGAACACCGGGGAGCTGTTTTTT.

This clonotype was counted at least ten times. The chain has TRBV12-3 or TRBV12-4 and TRBJ2-1, with D perhaps TRBD2 (5 bases). The V end was cut by 3 bases, the J end by 1 base, with 10 bases between. The CDR3 has 15 residues. The CDR3 protein is CASSFSGRSYNEQFF. The CDR3 region has the DNA TGTGCCAGCAGTTTCAGCGGCCGGTCCTACAATGAGCAGTTCTTC.